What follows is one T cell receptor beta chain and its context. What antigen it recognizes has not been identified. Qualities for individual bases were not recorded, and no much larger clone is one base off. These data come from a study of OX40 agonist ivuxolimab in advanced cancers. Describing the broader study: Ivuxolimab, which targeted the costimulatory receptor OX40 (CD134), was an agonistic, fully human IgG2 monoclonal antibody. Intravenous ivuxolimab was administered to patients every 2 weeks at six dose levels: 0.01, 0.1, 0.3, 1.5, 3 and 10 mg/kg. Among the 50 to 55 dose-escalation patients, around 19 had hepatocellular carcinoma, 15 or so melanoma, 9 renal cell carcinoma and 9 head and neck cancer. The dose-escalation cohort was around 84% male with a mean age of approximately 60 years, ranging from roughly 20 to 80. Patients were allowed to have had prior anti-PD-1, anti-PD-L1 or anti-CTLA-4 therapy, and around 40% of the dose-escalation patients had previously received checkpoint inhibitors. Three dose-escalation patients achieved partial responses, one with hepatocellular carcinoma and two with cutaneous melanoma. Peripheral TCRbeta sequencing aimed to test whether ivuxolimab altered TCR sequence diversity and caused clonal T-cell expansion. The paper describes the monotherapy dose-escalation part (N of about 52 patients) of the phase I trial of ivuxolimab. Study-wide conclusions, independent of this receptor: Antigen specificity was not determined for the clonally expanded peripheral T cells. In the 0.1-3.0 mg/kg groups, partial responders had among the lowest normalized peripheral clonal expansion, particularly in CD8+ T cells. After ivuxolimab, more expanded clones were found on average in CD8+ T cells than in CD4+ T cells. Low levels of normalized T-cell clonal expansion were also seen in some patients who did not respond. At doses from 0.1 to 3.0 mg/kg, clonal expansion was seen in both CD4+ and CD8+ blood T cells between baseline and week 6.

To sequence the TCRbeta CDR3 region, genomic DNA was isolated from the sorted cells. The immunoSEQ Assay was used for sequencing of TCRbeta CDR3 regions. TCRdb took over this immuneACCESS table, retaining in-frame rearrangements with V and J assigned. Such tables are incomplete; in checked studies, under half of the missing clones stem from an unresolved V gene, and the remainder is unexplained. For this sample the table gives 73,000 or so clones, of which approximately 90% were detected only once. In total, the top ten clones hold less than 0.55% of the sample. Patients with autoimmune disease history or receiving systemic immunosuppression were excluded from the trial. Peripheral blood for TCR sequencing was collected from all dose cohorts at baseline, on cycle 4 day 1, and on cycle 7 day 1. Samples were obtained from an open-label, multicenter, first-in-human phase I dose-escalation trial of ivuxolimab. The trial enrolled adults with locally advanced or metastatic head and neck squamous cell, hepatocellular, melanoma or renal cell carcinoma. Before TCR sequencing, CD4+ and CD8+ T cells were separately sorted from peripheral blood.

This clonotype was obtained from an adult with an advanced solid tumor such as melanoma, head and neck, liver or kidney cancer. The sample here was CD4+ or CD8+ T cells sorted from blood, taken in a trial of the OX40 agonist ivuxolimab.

The DNA sequence reads TGCGCCAGCAGCCAAGGACAGGGCAGTTCCGAAGCTTTCTTT. This translates into CASSQGQGSSEAFF. The chain links TRBV4-3 with TRBJ1-1, with 7 junctional bases fitting TRBD1. Per the germline V gene, LGHNA is the CDR1 and YSLEER is the CDR2. V is pruned by 1 base and J by 8 bases, leaving 7 bases of the junction without a gene match. From the cysteine through the phenylalanine, the CDR3 covers 14 amino acids. The CDR3 DNA has 42 bases and is translated from base 1.